The 7 T cell receptor beta chains presented below share a single source sample, sequenced in a study of T cell changes during pregnancy in multiple sclerosis. Repertoires were generated with immunoSEQ multiplex PCR, while TCRdb's copy carries only in-frame clones and drops some. In the table there are around 50,000 clones, about 87% of which are singletons. Sequences were obtained from peripheral blood from another person, used as feeder cells. All receptors come from a human donor whose cells served as feeder cells for cultures in a pregnancy study.

The chain links TRBV9 to TRBJ2-3; no clear D gene. V was clipped by 6 bases and J by 2 bases, with 13 bases between them. This CDR3 spans 14 amino acids. CDR1 is SGDLS, CDR2 YYNGEE, per germline. The CDR3 protein is CASTYLGSTDTQYF. CDR3 nucleotide sequence: TGTGCCAGCACCTACTTAGGTTCCACAGATACGCAGTATTTT. The full variable domain, rest sourced from reference TRBV9 and TRBJ2-3, is DSGVTQTPKHLITATGQRVTLRCSPRSGDLSVYWYQQSLDQGLQFLIQYYNGEERAKGNILERFSAQQFPDLHSELNLSSLELGDSALYFCASTYLGSTDTQYFGPGTRLTVL.

This clone was counted a single time. This chain connects TRBV5-1 to TRBJ1-2; perhaps TRBD1 as D (6 bases). V was shortened by 0 bases and J by 6 bases, with 15 bases between the two germline ends. Germline-derived CDR1 and CDR2 are SGHRS and YFSETQ. This CDR3 spans 15 amino acids. CDR3: CASSLAGGWENGYTF. In DNA, the CDR3 is TGCGCCAGCAGCTTGGCGGGGGGCTGGGAAAATGGCTACACCTTC.

V and J are TRBV18 and TRBJ2-6; 9 nucleotides align to TRBD2. Losses at the gene ends were 6 bases for V and 4 bases for J; bases not matched to a gene: 13. CDR3 length: 18 residues. CDR1 and CDR2 from the germline V gene are KGHSH and LQKENI. CDR3 in amino acids: CASSTILAGRGGANVLTF. The CDR3 bases are TGTGCCAGCTCCACCATTCTAGCGGGAAGAGGGGGGGCCAACGTCCTGACTTTC.

V is TRBV25-1 and J is TRBJ1-5; 7 nucleotides match TRBD1. CDR3 length equals 16 residues. With V trimmed by 4 bases and J by 11 bases, 17 bases remained unmatched. Per the germline V gene, CDR1 is MGHDK and CDR2 is SYGVNS. CDR3 in amino acids: CASSARGQDLREAQHF. The CDR3 bases are TGTGCCAGCAGTGCGCGTGGACAGGACCTTCGAGAGGCCCAGCATTTT.

This sequence joins TRBV7-9 and TRBJ2-5; TRBD1 agrees at 7 bases. Matching the DNA end better, TRBJ2-7 makes the J call doubtful. Germline CDR1 is SEHNR and CDR2 is FQNEAQ (reference sequence). This CDR3 is 16 amino acids long. In DNA, the CDR3 is TGTGCCAGCAGCTTAGGTCTGGTCCTAGGGGGCCACGAGCAGTACTTC. Encoded protein: CASSLGLVLGGHEQYF.

J is TRBJ1-3 and V is TRBV30; D is possibly TRBD1 (5 bases). This CDR3 comprises 16 residues. Germline CDR1 is GTSNPN and CDR2 is SVGIG (reference sequence). Trimming shortened V by 3 bases and J by 0 bases, and 15 bases separated the two germline ends. CDR3 sequence reads: CAWRRGRTISGNTIYF. CDR3 DNA: TGTGCCTGGAGGAGGGGCAGAACGATCTCTGGAAACACCATATATTTT.

The chain has TRBV7-8 and TRBJ2-7; TRBD2 aligns across 7 bases. CDR3 length: 14 residues. Trimming took 0 bases from V and 3 from J; bases not matched to a gene: 2. Germline CDR1 is SGHVS and CDR2 is FQNEAQ. Written as DNA, the CDR3 is TGTGCCAGCAGCTTAGCCCGCGGGAGCTACGAGCAGTACGTC. It specifies CASSLARGSYEQYV.